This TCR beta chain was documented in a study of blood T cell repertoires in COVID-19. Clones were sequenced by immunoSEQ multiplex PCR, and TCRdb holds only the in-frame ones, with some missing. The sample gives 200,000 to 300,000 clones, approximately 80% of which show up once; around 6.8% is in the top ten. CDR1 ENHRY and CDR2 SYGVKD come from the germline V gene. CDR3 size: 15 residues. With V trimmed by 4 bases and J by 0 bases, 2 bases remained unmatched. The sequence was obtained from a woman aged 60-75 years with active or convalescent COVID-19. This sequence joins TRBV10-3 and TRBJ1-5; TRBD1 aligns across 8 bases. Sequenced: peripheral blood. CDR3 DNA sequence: TGTGCCATCAGTGCAGGGGGCCATAGCAATCAGCCCCAGCATTTT. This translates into CAISAGGHSNQPQHF.